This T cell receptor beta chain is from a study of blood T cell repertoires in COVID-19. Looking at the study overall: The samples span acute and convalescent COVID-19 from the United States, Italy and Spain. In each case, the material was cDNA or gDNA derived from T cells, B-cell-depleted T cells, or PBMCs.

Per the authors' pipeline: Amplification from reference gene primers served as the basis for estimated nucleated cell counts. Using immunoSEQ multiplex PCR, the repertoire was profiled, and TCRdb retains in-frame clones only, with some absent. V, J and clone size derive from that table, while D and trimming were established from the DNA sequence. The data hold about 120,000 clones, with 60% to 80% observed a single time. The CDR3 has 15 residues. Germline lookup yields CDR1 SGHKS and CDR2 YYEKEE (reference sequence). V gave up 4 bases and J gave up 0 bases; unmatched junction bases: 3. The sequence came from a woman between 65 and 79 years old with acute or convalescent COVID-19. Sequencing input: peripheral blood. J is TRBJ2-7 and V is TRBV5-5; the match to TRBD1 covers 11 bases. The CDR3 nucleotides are TGTGCCAGCAGCACGGGACAGGGGGTCTCCTACGAGCAGTACTTC. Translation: CASSTGQGVSYEQYF.